These T cell receptor beta chains were read from a single sample in a study of human T cells and chemical hapten exposure. MiXCR, applied by TCRdb to the reads, yields one record per CDR3 protein. The repertoire includes about 120,000 distinct CDR3 sequences, 8% to 9.5% of them detected once, and about 1.4% sits in the top ten. Sequencing was performed on whole blood. The source is a human donor in good health. Some clones in this sample may be carry-over from other donors' samples. Both conserved end residues are part of each CDR3. The D gene is left open where the match is weak. Only some rows state a clone size, as once, few, many or a class for expanded clones.

>NA|TRBJ2-3|many|TRBV20-1
TGCAGTGCTAGAGGCAGGGATTATACAGATACGCAGTATTTT
CSARGRDYTDTQYF
>NA|TRBJ2-5|few|TRBV2
TGTGCCAGCAGCCAAAGGGTTTCATTTCAGGAGACCCAGTACTTC
CASSQRVSFQETQYF
>NA|TRBJ2-3|many|TRBV24-1
TGTGCCACCAGTGACCCGGGGGGCACAGATACGCAGTATTTT
CATSDPGGTDTQYF
>TRBD1|TRBJ1-1|many|TRBV7-2
TGTGCCAGCAGCGCCAGACAGGGTCGGGGTGAAGCTTTCTTT
CASSARQGRGEAFF
>TRBD1|TRBJ1-1|many|TRBV5-6
TGTGCCAGCAGCTTGGTAGGACAGGCCGAGAAGAACACTGAAGCTTTCTTT
CASSLVGQAEKNTEAFF
>TRBD2|TRBJ2-1|many|TRBV20-1
TGCAGTGCTAGACGCGCACTAGCGGGGGCTTACAATGAGCAGTTCTTC
CSARRALAGAYNEQFF
>NA|TRBJ2-6|many|TRBV20-1
TGCAGTGCTAAGCCCCTCGTCCCCCTCTCTGGGGCCAACGTCCTGACTTTC
CSAKPLVPLSGANVLTF
>TRBD1|TRBJ2-5|NA|TRBV27
TGTGCCAGCCGACAGGGCGCCTTTGGGGCACAAGAGACCCAGTACTTC
CASRQGAFGAQETQYF
>NA|TRBJ1-2|many|TRBV2
TGTGCCAGCAGTGAAGCGCTTATTGGGGGCGAGAGCTATGGCTACACCTTC
CASSEALIGGESYGYTF
>NA|TRBJ1-5|many|TRBV20-1
TGCAGTGCTCGGGACGTTTTTGATAGCAATCAGCCCCAGCATTTT
CSARDVFDSNQPQHF
>TRBD2|TRBJ2-7|few|TRBV5-1
TGCGCCAGCAGCTGGCTGGGCGGGGGTGGCGAGCAGTACTTC
CASSWLGGGGEQYF
>NA|TRBJ2-1|NA|TRBV9
TGTGCCAGCAGCGTGACTAGTAGCCCCCCCTCCTACAATGAGCAGTTCTTC
CASSVTSSPPSYNEQFF
>NA|TRBJ1-1|few|TRBV2
TGTGCCAGCAGTGAAGGGGTGACCACTGAAGCTTTCTTT
CASSEGVTTEAFF
>NA|TRBJ2-2|few|TRBV12-3/TRBV12-4
TGTGCCAGCAGTTTCCTACACACCGGGGAGCTGTTTTTT
CASSFLHTGELFF
>NA|TRBJ2-1|NA|TRBV11-2
TGTGCCAGCACCCCTGCTGAGACCCCGCTTTACAATGAGCAGTTCTTC
CASTPAETPLYNEQFF
>NA|TRBJ1-5|many|TRBV24-1
TGTGCCACCAGTGATTCTCGGGGGGACACCCAGCATTTT
CATSDSRGDTQHF
>TRBD1|TRBJ1-1|once|TRBV6-2/TRBV6-3
TGTGCCAGCAGTTACTCCCAGGGGGAAGCTCTCTTT
CASSYSQGEALF
>TRBD1|TRBJ2-1|few|TRBV4-3
TGCGCCAGCAGCCAAGAACGGGGCAGGGGGCCCTACAATGAGCAGTTCTTC
CASSQERGRGPYNEQFF
>NA|TRBJ2-1|few|TRBV29-1
TGCAGCGTTGAAACGGGACGGAGTGAGCAGTTCTTC
CSVETGRSEQFF
>NA|TRBJ1-6|many|TRBV25-1
TGTGCCAGCAGTGAATTCGGAGGTCTCCGTTCACCCCTCCACTTT
CASSEFGGLRSPLHF
>NA|TRBJ1-1|few|TRBV19
TGTGCCAGTAGTGCGGGAAGGGGGAACACTGAAGCTTTCTTT
CASSAGRGNTEAFF
>TRBD1|TRBJ2-3|NA|TRBV6-6
TGTGCCAGCAGTTATATAGGGGGCGGGACAGATACGCAGTATTTT
CASSYIGGGTDTQYF
>TRBD2|TRBJ2-3|few|TRBV4-2
TGTGCCAGCAGGTTTAGCGGGGCAGCTTCAGATACGCAGTATTTT
CASRFSGAASDTQYF
>TRBD1|TRBJ2-7|few|TRBV23-1
TGCGCCAGCAGCCGGGACAGGGTGAGCTCCTACGAGCAGTACTTC
CASSRDRVSSYEQYF
>NA|TRBJ2-2|few|TRBV29-1
TGCAGCGTTGGCCGGTCCAACACATACACCGGGGAGCTGTTTTTT
CSVGRSNTYTGELFF
>NA|TRBJ2-3|NA|TRBV2
TGTGCCAGCAGTGAAAATCCGACTTCCCGACAGAGTCTTAACACAGATACGCAGTATTTT
CASSENPTSRQSLNTDTQYF
>TRBD1|TRBJ2-3|NA|TRBV15
TGTGCCACCAGCAGGCGACAGGGTCCCACAGATACGCAGTATTTT
CATSRRQGPTDTQYF
>TRBD1|TRBJ1-2|few|TRBV20-1
TGCAGTGCTAGAGATCCCAGGACAGGGGGGTCTTACTATGGCTACACCTTC
CSARDPRTGGSYYGYTF